This TCR beta chain appears in the sequencing data of a study of a mutant IDH1 vaccine in newly diagnosed glioma. The wider study: Standard pretreatment was either radiotherapy, temozolomide, or, for most, radiochemotherapy with temozolomide. Study-wide points: Pseudoprogression apparently tracked independently of changes in top peripheral T cell clonotypes.

CDR3 size: 15 residues. CDR1 is MRHNA, CDR2 SNTAGT, per germline. Between the trimmed V and J ends, which lost 0 bases and 2 bases, there was a span of 10 bases. Produced via immunoSEQ multiplex PCR; TCRdb's table is partial and in-frame only. The sample has 80,000 to 100,000 clones; about four fifths are singletons. The time point: baseline, week 1 (first vaccination visit). Treatment specified: pre-vaccination baseline after standard-of-care therapy. New WHO grade 3 or 4 astrocytomas that were IDH1-mutant and ATRX-lost had been found in donors. The sample holds a few counts of this clone. The target antigen is unknown.

The receptor was derived from a man aged 35-49 years with glioma. Specimen: PBMCs, collected from a glioma patient treated with radiotherapy, temozolomide or both. The gene calls are TRBV6-4 and TRBJ1-2; a possible D gene is TRBD1 (5 bases). CDR3 nucleotides: TGTGCCAGCAGTGACTCCCGGGACGGAAACTATGGCTACACCTTC. Protein product: CASSDSRDGNYGYTF.